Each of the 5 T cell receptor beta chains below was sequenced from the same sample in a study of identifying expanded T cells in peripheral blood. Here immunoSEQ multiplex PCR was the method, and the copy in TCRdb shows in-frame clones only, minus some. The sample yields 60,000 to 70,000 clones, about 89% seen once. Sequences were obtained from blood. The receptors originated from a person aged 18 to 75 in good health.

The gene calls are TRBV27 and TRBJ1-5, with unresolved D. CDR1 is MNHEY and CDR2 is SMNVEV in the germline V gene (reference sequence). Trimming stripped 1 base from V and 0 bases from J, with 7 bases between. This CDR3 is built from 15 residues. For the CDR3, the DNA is TGTGCCAGCAGTTTATGGTCTGATAGCAATCAGCCCCAGCATTTT. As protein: CASSLWSDSNQPQHF.

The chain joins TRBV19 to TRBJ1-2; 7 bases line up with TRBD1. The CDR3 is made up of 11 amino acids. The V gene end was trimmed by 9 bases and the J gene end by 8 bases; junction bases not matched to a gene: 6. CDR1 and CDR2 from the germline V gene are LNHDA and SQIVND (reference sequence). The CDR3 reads CASRRGEGYTF. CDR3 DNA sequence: TGTGCCAGCCGCAGGGGGGAAGGCTACACCTTC. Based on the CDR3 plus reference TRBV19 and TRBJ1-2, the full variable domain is DGGITQSPKYLFRKEGQNVTLSCEQNLNHDAMYWYRQDPGQGLRLIYYSQIVNDFQKGDIAEGYSVSREKKESFPLTVTSAQKNPTAFYLCASRRGEGYTFGSGTRLTVV.

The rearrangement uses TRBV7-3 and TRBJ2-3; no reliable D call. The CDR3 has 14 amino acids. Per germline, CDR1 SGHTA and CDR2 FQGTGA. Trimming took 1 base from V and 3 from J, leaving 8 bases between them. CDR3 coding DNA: TGTGCCAGCAGCTTAATCCCGACTACAGATACGCAGTATTTT. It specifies CASSLIPTTDTQYF.

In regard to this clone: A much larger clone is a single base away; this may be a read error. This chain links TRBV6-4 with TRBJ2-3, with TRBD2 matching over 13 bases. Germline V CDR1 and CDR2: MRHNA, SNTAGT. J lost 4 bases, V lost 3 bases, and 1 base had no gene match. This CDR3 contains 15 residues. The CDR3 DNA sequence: TGTGCCAGCAGTGAAACTAGCGGGGGGGCAGATACGCAGTATTTT. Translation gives CASSETSGGADTQYF.

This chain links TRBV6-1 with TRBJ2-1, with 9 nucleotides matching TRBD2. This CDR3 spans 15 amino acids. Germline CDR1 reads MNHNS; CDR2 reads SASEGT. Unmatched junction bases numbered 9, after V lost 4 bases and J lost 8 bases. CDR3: CASSGAGGDSDEQFF. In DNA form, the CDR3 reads TGTGCCAGCAGTGGAGCGGGGGGTGATTCAGATGAGCAGTTCTTC.